The sequence of this T cell receptor beta chain was determined in a study of Graves' ophthalmopathy and Graves' hyperthyroidism. Study results and limitations: In separating ophthalmopathy from stable hyperthyroidism, a 13-signature model achieved nearly 90% sensitivity and around 80% specificity.

Beta-chain TCR CDR3 regions were amplified from RNA transcripts. In the first round, RT-PCR was carried out with HTBI primers, and a multiplex PCR formed the second round. TCRdb itself ran the multiplex PCR reads through MiXCR, one entry per CDR3 protein. Of about 620,000 distinct CDR3 sequences in the sample, about 20% are singletons; the top ten hold roughly 6.9%. This clonotype showed up many times. Its antigen is still unknown. By definition, stable hyperthyroidism involved no ophthalmopathy within 18 months of follow-up. Patients were excluded if they had other autoimmune diseases or uncontrolled infections, and likewise if pregnancy or lactation applied. PBMCs stemmed from under 11 ml of fresh peripheral blood. Germline CDR1 is DFQATT and CDR2 is SNEGSKA (reference sequence). J gave up 8 bases and V 1 base, and 4 bases lay outside the gene matches. CDR3 length: 14 residues.

This TCR came from a woman younger than 35 with stable Graves' hyperthyroidism. Some clones in this sample may be carry-over from other donors' samples. The rearrangement joins TRBV20-1 to TRBJ1-6; the match to TRBD1 covers 8 bases. Input material: peripheral blood. The CDR3 sequence: CSARAGQAHSPLHF. The CDR3, as DNA: TGCAGTGCTAGAGCGGGACAGGCTCATTCACCCCTCCACTTT.